Listed below are T cell receptor beta chains from one sample, sequenced in a study of blood T cell repertoires in COVID-19. Repertoires were generated with immunoSEQ multiplex PCR, while TCRdb's copy carries only in-frame clones and drops some. The data show about 250,000 clones, roughly 88% seen once. What was sequenced was peripheral blood. The receptors derive from a human donor with COVID-19, enrolled during active disease. The donor label of this sample is uncertain. Each CDR3 is given with its conserved first and last residue. D genes are given only for firm matches. Not every row has a clone size; where given, it reads once, few, many or a size class.

J: TRBJ1-4
size: -
D: TRBD1
V: TRBV30
CDR3: CAWSQDREGEKLFF
DNA: TGTGCCTGGAGTCAGGACAGGGAAGGTGAAAAACTGTTTTTT

J: TRBJ2-7
size: -
D: -
V: TRBV3-1/TRBV3-2
CDR3: CASSQRSYEQYF
DNA: TGTGCCAGCAGCCAGCGGAGCTACGAGCAGTACTTC

J: TRBJ1-1
size: once
D: -
V: TRBV29-1
CDR3: CSVELGGRTEAFF
DNA: TGCAGCGTTGAGTTGGGGGGTCGCACTGAAGCTTTCTTT

J: TRBJ2-3
size: -
D: -
V: TRBV10-1
CDR3: CASSGTPSDTQYF
DNA: TGCGCCAGCAGTGGGACTCCGTCAGATACGCAGTATTTT

J: TRBJ1-1
size: -
D: -
V: TRBV9
CDR3: CASSKSGLPNTEAFF
DNA: TGTGCCAGCAGCAAATCGGGACTCCCGAACACTGAAGCTTTCTTT

J: TRBJ2-2
size: -
D: -
V: TRBV4-3
CDR3: CASSLQGGVTGELFF
DNA: TGCGCCAGCAGCCTACAAGGGGGGGTCACCGGGGAGCTGTTTTTT

J: TRBJ2-5
size: -
D: TRBD2
V: TRBV9
CDR3: CASSPSLGSGRETQYF
DNA: TGTGCCAGCAGCCCCTCCTTAGGTAGCGGGAGGGAGACCCAGTACTTC

J: TRBJ1-4
size: -
D: TRBD1
V: TRBV27
CDR3: CASRLQGETNEKLFF
DNA: TGTGCCAGCAGGCTACAGGGGGAGACTAATGAAAAACTGTTTTTT

J: TRBJ1-2
size: -
D: -
V: TRBV27
CDR3: CASRRGVNYGYTF
DNA: TGTGCCAGCAGGCGGGGGGTTAACTATGGCTACACCTTC

J: TRBJ1-6
size: few
D: TRBD1
V: TRBV7-9
CDR3: CASERTGDSSYNSPLHF
DNA: TGTGCCAGCGAAAGGACAGGGGATAGCTCCTATAATTCACCCCTCCACTTT

J: TRBJ2-1
size: once
D: -
V: TRBV23-1
CDR3: CASSRQVGPLYNEQFF
DNA: TGCGCCAGCAGCCGCCAAGTCGGTCCCCTCTACAATGAGCAGTTCTTC

J: TRBJ2-3
size: -
D: -
V: TRBV5-1
CDR3: CASSLSDTQYF
DNA: TGCGCCAGCAGCTTAAGCGATACGCAGTATTTT

J: TRBJ1-6
size: -
D: TRBD1
V: TRBV30
CDR3: CAWRGDRGNNSPLHF
DNA: TGTGCCTGGAGGGGAGACAGGGGGAATAATTCACCCCTCCACTTT

J: TRBJ1-6
size: -
D: TRBD1
V: TRBV11-2
CDR3: CASSSDWTGNSPLHF
DNA: TGTGCCAGCAGCTCCGACTGGACAGGTAATTCACCCCTCCACTTT

J: TRBJ2-3
size: -
D: -
V: TRBV29-1
CDR3: CSVEDLPDTQYF
DNA: TGCAGCGTTGAAGATCTTCCAGATACGCAGTATTTT

J: TRBJ1-1
size: -
D: -
V: TRBV6-5
CDR3: CASSRPNSINTEAFF
DNA: TGTGCCAGCAGCCGACCGAACAGTATAAACACTGAAGCTTTCTTT

J: TRBJ1-1
size: -
D: TRBD1
V: TRBV7-2
CDR3: CASSPRTGTNTEAFF
DNA: TGTGCCAGCAGCCCTCGGACAGGGACGAACACTGAAGCTTTCTTT

J: TRBJ2-7
size: -
D: -
V: TRBV28
CDR3: CASSFLREGLYEQYF
DNA: TGTGCCAGCAGTTTCTTGCGGGAAGGGTTGTACGAGCAGTACTTC

J: TRBJ2-5
size: -
D: TRBD2
V: TRBV30
CDR3: CAWGTSGRGSKTQYF
DNA: TGTGCCTGGGGGACTAGCGGGAGGGGGTCGAAGACCCAGTACTTC

J: TRBJ1-6
size: -
D: -
V: TRBV28
CDR3: CASRNDGGGYNSPLHF
DNA: TGTGCCAGCAGGAATGACGGGGGGGGTTATAATTCACCCCTCCACTTT

J: TRBJ2-1
size: -
D: TRBD1
V: TRBV19
CDR3: CASSYRDSSYNEQFF
DNA: TGTGCCAGTAGTTACCGGGACAGCTCCTACAATGAGCAGTTCTTC

J: TRBJ2-5
size: -
D: -
V: TRBV4-2
CDR3: CASSQDLPEYQETQYF
DNA: TGTGCCAGCAGCCAAGATCTTCCGGAGTACCAAGAGACCCAGTACTTC

J: TRBJ2-5
size: -
D: -
V: TRBV28
CDR3: CASSLRSGQETQYF
DNA: TGTGCCAGCAGTCTCAGATCGGGCCAAGAGACCCAGTACTTC

J: TRBJ1-3
size: once
D: -
V: TRBV4-1
CDR3: CASSQGIQSGNTIYF
DNA: TGCGCCAGCAGCCAAGGCATCCAGTCAGGAAACACCATATATTTT

J: TRBJ2-1
size: -
D: -
V: TRBV30
CDR3: CAWSARGGMAYNEQFF
DNA: TGTGCCTGGAGTGCCCGGGGCGGGATGGCCTACAATGAGCAGTTCTTC

J: TRBJ1-2
size: -
D: -
V: TRBV15
CDR3: CATGDTNYGYTF
DNA: TGTGCCACCGGGGACACCAACTATGGCTACACCTTC

J: TRBJ2-7
size: -
D: TRBD2
V: TRBV29-1
CDR3: CSASSGSAYEQYF
DNA: TGCAGCGCATCTAGCGGGAGCGCCTACGAGCAGTACTTC

J: TRBJ2-7
size: -
D: -
V: TRBV5-1
CDR3: CASSLEVGASSYEQYF
DNA: TGCGCCAGCAGCTTGGAAGTGGGGGCGAGCTCCTACGAGCAGTACTTC

J: TRBJ2-6
size: -
D: -
V: TRBV6-4
CDR3: CASSAELGNVLTF
DNA: TGTGCCAGCAGCGCAGAACTAGGCAACGTCCTGACTTTC

J: TRBJ2-3
size: -
D: TRBD2
V: TRBV9
CDR3: CASSAGLAGVEDTQYF
DNA: TGTGCCAGCAGCGCAGGACTAGCGGGAGTTGAAGATACGCAGTATTTT

J: TRBJ1-5
size: -
D: -
V: TRBV14
CDR3: CASSQSNAWRSPQHF
DNA: TGTGCCAGCAGCCAATCGAACGCCTGGAGGAGCCCCCAGCATTTT

J: TRBJ1-2
size: -
D: -
V: TRBV30
CDR3: CAWSPLKVGGNINYGYTF
DNA: TGTGCCTGGAGTCCCCTAAAGGTGGGAGGGAATATTAACTATGGCTACACCTTC

J: TRBJ1-5
size: few
D: -
V: TRBV5-1
CDR3: CASSLDGREGNQPQHF
DNA: TGCGCCAGCAGCTTGGATGGGAGGGAGGGCAATCAGCCCCAGCATTTT

J: TRBJ2-3
size: -
D: TRBD1
V: TRBV5-6
CDR3: CASSLQGQDLDTQYF
DNA: TGTGCCAGCAGCCTACAGGGACAGGATTTAGATACGCAGTATTTT

J: TRBJ2-5
size: -
D: TRBD1
V: TRBV5-1
CDR3: CASSTGVGETQYF
DNA: TGCGCCAGCAGCACAGGGGTCGGAGAGACCCAGTACTTC

J: TRBJ1-4
size: -
D: -
V: TRBV5-1
CDR3: CASSSSWGGEKLFF
DNA: TGCGCCAGCAGCTCCTCCTGGGGAGGAGAAAAACTGTTTTTT

J: TRBJ1-2
size: -
D: TRBD1
V: TRBV7-2
CDR3: CASSSSTGHYGYTF
DNA: TGTGCCAGCAGCTCATCGACAGGGCACTATGGCTACACCTTC

J: TRBJ1-2
size: -
D: -
V: TRBV6-6
CDR3: CASTTPGDGGYTF
DNA: TGTGCCAGCACCACCCCAGGGGATGGTGGCTACACCTTC

J: TRBJ1-2
size: -
D: -
V: TRBV7-2
CDR3: CASSFSGGGYTF
DNA: TGTGCCAGCAGCTTCTCAGGTGGAGGCTACACCTTC

J: TRBJ2-7
size: -
D: -
V: TRBV6-5
CDR3: CASSYSWTDPYEQYF
DNA: TGTGCCAGCAGTTACTCTTGGACAGACCCCTACGAGCAGTACTTC

J: TRBJ1-1
size: few
D: -
V: TRBV5-4
CDR3: CASSLGRGTEAFF
DNA: TGTGCCAGCAGCTTGGGTCGAGGGACTGAAGCTTTCTTT

J: TRBJ2-7
size: -
D: -
V: TRBV6-6
CDR3: CASTPRGQGGYEQYF
DNA: TGTGCCAGCACCCCACGGGGTCAGGGGGGATACGAGCAGTACTTC

J: TRBJ2-1
size: -
D: -
V: TRBV7-2
CDR3: CASSQDSSYNEQFF
DNA: TGTGCCAGCAGCCAAGATAGCTCCTACAATGAGCAGTTCTTC

J: TRBJ1-2
size: few
D: TRBD1
V: TRBV5-1
CDR3: CASSHGQGGGYTF
DNA: TGCGCCAGCAGCCATGGACAGGGGGGAGGCTACACCTTC

J: TRBJ1-2
size: -
D: TRBD1
V: TRBV3-1/TRBV3-2
CDR3: CASSLGTGKAPTF
DNA: TGTGCCAGCAGCCTCGGGACAGGGAAGGCCCCCACCTTC

J: TRBJ2-3
size: -
D: -
V: TRBV3-1/TRBV3-2
CDR3: CASSQDRSGGDTQYF
DNA: TGTGCCAGCAGCCAAGACCGCTCAGGAGGAGATACGCAGTATTTT

J: TRBJ2-2
size: once
D: -
V: TRBV6-2/TRBV6-3
CDR3: CASSYLPETGELFF
DNA: TGTGCCAGCAGTTACCTCCCGGAGACCGGGGAGCTGTTTTTT

J: TRBJ1-1
size: -
D: TRBD1
V: TRBV18
CDR3: CASSPLDRGGDTEAFF
DNA: TGTGCCAGCTCACCACTAGACAGGGGAGGTGACACTGAAGCTTTCTTT

J: TRBJ1-4
size: -
D: -
V: TRBV6-6
CDR3: CASSQAGGDEKLFF
DNA: TGTGCCAGCAGCCAAGCGGGGGGTGATGAAAAACTGTTTTTT

J: TRBJ1-4
size: -
D: -
V: TRBV6-4
CDR3: CASSDGPAGGKLFF
DNA: TGTGCCAGCAGTGACGGCCCGGCGGGCGGAAAACTGTTTTTT

J: TRBJ2-6
size: -
D: -
V: TRBV7-3
CDR3: CASSLMPSSGANVLTF
DNA: TGTGCCAGCAGCTTAATGCCGAGCTCTGGGGCCAACGTCCTGACTTTC

J: TRBJ1-1
size: -
D: -
V: TRBV9
CDR3: CASSVVHTPNTEAFF
DNA: TGTGCCAGCAGCGTAGTCCACACCCCGAACACTGAAGCTTTCTTT

J: TRBJ2-5
size: -
D: -
V: TRBV11-2
CDR3: CASSFGGPQETQYF
DNA: TGTGCCAGCAGCTTTGGAGGACCCCAAGAGACCCAGTACTTC

J: TRBJ2-1
size: -
D: -
V: TRBV5-5
CDR3: CASSPPTNNEQFF
DNA: TGTGCCAGCAGCCCTCCTACCAACAATGAGCAGTTCTTC

J: TRBJ1-2
size: -
D: -
V: TRBV6-5
CDR3: CASSRAGRSYGYTF
DNA: TGTGCCAGCAGTAGGGCAGGGAGGAGCTATGGCTACACCTTC

J: TRBJ2-3
size: -
D: -
V: TRBV7-2
CDR3: CASSSDSSSTDTQYF
DNA: TGTGCCAGCAGCTCCGACAGTTCTAGCACAGATACGCAGTATTTT

J: TRBJ1-5
size: once
D: -
V: TRBV2
CDR3: CASSEAEGPQPQHF
DNA: TGTGCCAGCAGTGAAGCCGAGGGTCCCCAGCCCCAGCATTTT